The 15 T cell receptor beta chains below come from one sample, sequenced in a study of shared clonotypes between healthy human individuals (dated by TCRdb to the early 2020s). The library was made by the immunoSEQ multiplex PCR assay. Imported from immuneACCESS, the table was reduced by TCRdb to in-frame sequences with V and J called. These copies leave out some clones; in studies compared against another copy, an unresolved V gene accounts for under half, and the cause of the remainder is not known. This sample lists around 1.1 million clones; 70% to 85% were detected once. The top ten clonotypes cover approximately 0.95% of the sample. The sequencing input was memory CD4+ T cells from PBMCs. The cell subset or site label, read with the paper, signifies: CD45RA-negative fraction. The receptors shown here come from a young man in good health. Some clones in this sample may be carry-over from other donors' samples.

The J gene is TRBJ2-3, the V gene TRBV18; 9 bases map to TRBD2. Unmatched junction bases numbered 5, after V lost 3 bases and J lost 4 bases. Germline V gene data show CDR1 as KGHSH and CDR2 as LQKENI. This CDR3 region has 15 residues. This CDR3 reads CASSPGGRAPDTQYF. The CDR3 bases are TGTGCCAGCTCACCGGGCGGGAGGGCCCCAGATACGCAGTATTTT.

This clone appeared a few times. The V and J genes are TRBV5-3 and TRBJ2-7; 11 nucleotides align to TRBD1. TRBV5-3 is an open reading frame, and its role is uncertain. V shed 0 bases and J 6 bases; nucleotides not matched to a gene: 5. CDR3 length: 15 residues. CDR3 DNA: TGTGCCAGAAGCTTGGATGGGACAGGGGGATTCGAGCAGTACTTC. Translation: CARSLDGTGGFEQYF.

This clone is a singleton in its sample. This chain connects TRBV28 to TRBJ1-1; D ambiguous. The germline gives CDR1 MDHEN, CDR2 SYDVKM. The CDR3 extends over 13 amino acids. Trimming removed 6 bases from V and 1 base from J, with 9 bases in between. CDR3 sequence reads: CASRFLQNTEAFF. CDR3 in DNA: TGTGCCAGCAGATTCTTACAGAACACTGAAGCTTTCTTT. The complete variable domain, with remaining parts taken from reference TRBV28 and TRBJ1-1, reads DVKVTQSSRYLVKRTGEKVFLECVQDMDHENMFWYRQDPGLGLRLIYFSYDVKMKEKGDIPEGYSVSREKKERFSLILESASTNQTSMYLCASRFLQNTEAFFGQGTRLTVV.

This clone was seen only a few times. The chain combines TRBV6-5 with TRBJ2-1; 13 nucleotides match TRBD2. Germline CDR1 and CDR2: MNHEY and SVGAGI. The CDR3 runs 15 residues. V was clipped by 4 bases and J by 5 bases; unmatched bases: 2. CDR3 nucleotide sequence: TGTGCCAGCAGTTCGGGACTAGCGGGAAACAATGAGCAGTTCTTC. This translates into CASSSGLAGNNEQFF.

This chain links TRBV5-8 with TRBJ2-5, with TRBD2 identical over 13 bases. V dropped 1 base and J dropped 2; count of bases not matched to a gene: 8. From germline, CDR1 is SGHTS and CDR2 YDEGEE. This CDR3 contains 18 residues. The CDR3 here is CASSLQLAGGQWQETQYF. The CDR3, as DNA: TGTGCCAGCAGCTTGCAACTAGCGGGAGGGCAGTGGCAAGAGACCCAGTACTTC.

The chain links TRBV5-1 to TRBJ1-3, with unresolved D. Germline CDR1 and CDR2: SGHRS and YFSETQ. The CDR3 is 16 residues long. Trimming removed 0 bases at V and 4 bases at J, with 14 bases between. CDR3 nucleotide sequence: TGCGCCAGCAGCTTGGCAGGAGGCTTCTACGGAAACACCATATATTTT. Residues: CASSLAGGFYGNTIYF. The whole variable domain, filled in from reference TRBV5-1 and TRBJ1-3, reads KAGVTQTPRYLIKTRGQQVTLSCSPISGHRSVSWYQQTPGQGLQFLFEYFSETQRNKGNFPGRFSGRQFSNSRSEMNVSTLELGDSALYLCASSLAGGFYGNTIYFGEGSWLTVV.

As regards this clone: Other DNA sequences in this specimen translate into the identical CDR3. The CDR3 protein is CASSERGGSTYEQYF. The CDR3 DNA follows: TGTGCCAGCAGTGAAAGGGGGGGTAGCACCTACGAGCAGTACTTC. The chain combines TRBV6-1 with TRBJ2-7; tentative D call: TRBD2 (7 bases). The CDR3 covers 15 residues. Germline-derived CDR1 and CDR2 are MNHNS and SASEGT. V shed 2 bases and J shed 2 bases, with 13 bases lying between them.

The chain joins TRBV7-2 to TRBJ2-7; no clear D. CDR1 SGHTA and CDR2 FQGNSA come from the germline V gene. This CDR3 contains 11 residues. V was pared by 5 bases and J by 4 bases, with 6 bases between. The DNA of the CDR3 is TGTGCCAGCAGCATAACTTACGAGCAGTACTTC. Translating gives CASSITYEQYF. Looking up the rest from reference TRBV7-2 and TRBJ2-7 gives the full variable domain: GAGVSQSPSNKVTEKGKDVELRCDPISGHTALYWYRQSLGQGLEFLIYFQGNSAPDKSGLPSDRFSAERTGGSVSTLTIQRTQQEDSAVYLCASSITYEQYFGPGTRLTVT.

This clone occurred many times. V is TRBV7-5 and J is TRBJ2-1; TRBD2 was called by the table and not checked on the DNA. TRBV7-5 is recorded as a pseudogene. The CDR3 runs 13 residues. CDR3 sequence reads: CVRSLGSHNEQFF. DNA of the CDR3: TGTGTCAGAAGCTTAGGGAGTCACAATGAGCAGTTCTTC.

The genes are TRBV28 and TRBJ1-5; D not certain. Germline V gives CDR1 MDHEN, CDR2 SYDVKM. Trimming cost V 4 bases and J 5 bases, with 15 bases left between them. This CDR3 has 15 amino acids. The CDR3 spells CASSSRRDLDQPQHF. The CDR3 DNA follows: TGTGCCAGCAGTTCCCGGCGGGATCTGGATCAGCCCCAGCATTTT.

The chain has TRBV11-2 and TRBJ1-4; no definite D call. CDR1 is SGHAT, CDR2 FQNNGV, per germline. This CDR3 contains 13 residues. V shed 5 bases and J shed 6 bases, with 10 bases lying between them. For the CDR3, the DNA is TGTGCCAGCAGCCTCCGGGAACATGAAAAACTGTTTTTT. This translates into CASSLREHEKLFF.

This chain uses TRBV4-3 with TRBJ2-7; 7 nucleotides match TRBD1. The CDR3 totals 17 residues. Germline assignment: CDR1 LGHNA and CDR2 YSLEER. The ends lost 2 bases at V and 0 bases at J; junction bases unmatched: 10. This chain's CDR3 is CASSQLVVTGSSYEQYF. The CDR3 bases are TGCGCCAGCAGCCAACTGGTTGTGACAGGGAGCTCCTACGAGCAGTACTTC.

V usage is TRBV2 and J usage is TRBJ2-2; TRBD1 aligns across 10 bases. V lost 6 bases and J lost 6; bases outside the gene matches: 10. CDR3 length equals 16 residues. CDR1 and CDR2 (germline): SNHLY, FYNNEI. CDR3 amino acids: CASSLDRTGGAGELFF. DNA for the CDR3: TGTGCCAGCAGCCTCGACCGGACAGGGGGGGCCGGGGAGCTGTTTTTT. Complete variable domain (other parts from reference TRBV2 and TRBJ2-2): EPEVTQTPSHQVTQMGQEVILRCVPISNHLYFYWYRQILGQKVEFLVSFYNNEISEKSEIFDDQFSVERPDGSNFTLKIRSTKLEDSAMYFCASSLDRTGGAGELFFGEGSRLTVL.

The CDR3 loop is CASSSIAGGPVEQYF. The CDR3 coding sequence is TGCGCCAGCAGCTCCATAGCGGGAGGGCCGGTCGAGCAGTACTTC. The chain employs TRBV5-1 and TRBJ2-7; TRBD2 matches at 11 bases. After removal of 3 bases from V and 6 bases from J, the junction contained 8 bases not matched to a gene. There are 15 residues in the CDR3. Germline CDR1 is SGHRS and CDR2 is YFSETQ.

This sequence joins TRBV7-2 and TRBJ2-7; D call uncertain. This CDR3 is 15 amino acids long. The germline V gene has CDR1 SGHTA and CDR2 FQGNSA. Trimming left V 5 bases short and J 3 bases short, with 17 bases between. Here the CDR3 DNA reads TGTGCCAGCAGCCAGGATGGCGGCTCCCTCTACGAGCAGTACTTC. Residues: CASSQDGGSLYEQYF.